A selection of T cell receptor beta chains follows, all from one sample in a study of OX40 agonist ivuxolimab in advanced cancers. Assay used: immunoSEQ multiplex PCR; TCRdb lists only in-frame clones, some missing. The table has about 82,000 clones, 70% to 90% seen once. The material sequenced was CD4+ or CD8+ T cells sorted from blood, taken in a trial of the OX40 agonist ivuxolimab. The receptors originated from an adult with an advanced solid tumor such as melanoma, head and neck, liver or kidney cancer. Both conserved end residues are trimmed from each CDR3. A D gene is named only where the DNA matches it firmly. Size values are once, few and many counts, or a class for expanded clones, and some rows have none.

cdr3_length: 10
j_call: TRBJ1-1
v_call: TRBV19
clone_size: few
d_call: -
cdr3_aa: ASSTGATEAF

cdr3_length: 13
j_call: -
v_call: TRBV7-8
clone_size: once
d_call: -
cdr3_aa: ASSLFQGPSYEQY

cdr3_length: 11
j_call: TRBJ2-1
v_call: TRBV30
clone_size: -
d_call: TRBD2
cdr3_aa: AWSVGLAGEQF

cdr3_length: 12
j_call: TRBJ1-6
v_call: TRBV5-1
clone_size: few
d_call: -
cdr3_aa: ASSLETANSPLH

cdr3_length: 11
j_call: TRBJ1-5
v_call: TRBV19
clone_size: -
d_call: -
cdr3_aa: ASTWGGNQPQH

cdr3_length: 11
j_call: TRBJ1-2
v_call: TRBV29-1
clone_size: few
d_call: TRBD1
cdr3_aa: SGHGTGGDGYT

cdr3_length: 12
j_call: TRBJ1-1
v_call: TRBV18
clone_size: -
d_call: -
cdr3_aa: ASSPAHMNTEAF

cdr3_length: 12
j_call: TRBJ1-2
v_call: TRBV19
clone_size: -
d_call: TRBD1
cdr3_aa: ASSIRDSADGYT

cdr3_length: 14
j_call: TRBJ2-6
v_call: TRBV10-3
clone_size: -
d_call: -
cdr3_aa: AISESEVSGANVLT

cdr3_length: 11
j_call: TRBJ1-5
v_call: TRBV30
clone_size: -
d_call: -
cdr3_aa: AWSVQKSQPQH

cdr3_length: 13
j_call: TRBJ2-7
v_call: TRBV6-1
clone_size: -
d_call: -
cdr3_aa: ASRPYWESSYEQY

cdr3_length: 11
j_call: TRBJ2-1
v_call: TRBV10-3
clone_size: -
d_call: -
cdr3_aa: AAKGGTGNEQF

cdr3_length: 12
j_call: TRBJ2-1
v_call: TRBV10-3
clone_size: -
d_call: -
cdr3_aa: AMSVGGSYNEQF

cdr3_length: 12
j_call: -
v_call: TRBV7-2
clone_size: -
d_call: TRBD2
cdr3_aa: ASSLRWGGDEQY

cdr3_length: 15
j_call: TRBJ1-5
v_call: TRBV6-1
clone_size: once
d_call: -
cdr3_aa: ASSEGTMTYSNQPQH

cdr3_length: 12
j_call: TRBJ2-1
v_call: TRBV5-1
clone_size: -
d_call: -
cdr3_aa: ASSLLRREDEQF

cdr3_length: 11
j_call: TRBJ1-4
v_call: TRBV9
clone_size: -
d_call: -
cdr3_aa: ASSSPAGEKLF

cdr3_length: 13
j_call: TRBJ1-4
v_call: TRBV4-1
clone_size: -
d_call: -
cdr3_aa: ASSLGTLDDEKLF

cdr3_length: 15
j_call: TRBJ1-5
v_call: TRBV25-1
clone_size: -
d_call: TRBD1
cdr3_aa: ASVRDREKGCNQPQH

cdr3_length: 11
j_call: TRBJ1-1
v_call: TRBV10-2
clone_size: -
d_call: -
cdr3_aa: ASSFTQNTEAF

cdr3_length: 15
j_call: TRBJ2-2
v_call: TRBV7-6
clone_size: -
d_call: -
cdr3_aa: ASSRVGGEVGTGELF

cdr3_length: 13
j_call: TRBJ2-5
v_call: TRBV29-1
clone_size: -
d_call: TRBD2
cdr3_aa: SVGASGGFQETQY

cdr3_length: 14
j_call: TRBJ1-3
v_call: TRBV18
clone_size: -
d_call: TRBD1
cdr3_aa: ASSPWETGSGNTIY

cdr3_length: 12
j_call: TRBJ2-4
v_call: TRBV30
clone_size: -
d_call: -
cdr3_aa: AWSLTSGKNIQY

cdr3_length: 11
j_call: TRBJ2-5
v_call: TRBV4-1
clone_size: -
d_call: -
cdr3_aa: ASSLPLQETQY

cdr3_length: 12
j_call: TRBJ1-2
v_call: TRBV25-1
clone_size: -
d_call: TRBD1
cdr3_aa: ASSGDRVDYGYT

cdr3_length: 12
j_call: TRBJ2-7
v_call: TRBV27
clone_size: -
d_call: -
cdr3_aa: ASSISGSSYEQY

cdr3_length: 11
j_call: TRBJ1-1
v_call: TRBV7-2
clone_size: once
d_call: -
cdr3_aa: ASSLYGGGEAF

cdr3_length: 12
j_call: TRBJ1-5
v_call: TRBV2
clone_size: -
d_call: -
cdr3_aa: ASSETGANQPQH

cdr3_length: 15
j_call: TRBJ2-3
v_call: TRBV7-8
clone_size: -
d_call: -
cdr3_aa: ASSLAASFFSTDTQY

cdr3_length: 12
j_call: TRBJ1-1
v_call: TRBV6-6
clone_size: -
d_call: -
cdr3_aa: ASGGDGLNTEAF

cdr3_length: 13
j_call: TRBJ2-3
v_call: TRBV6-5
clone_size: once
d_call: -
cdr3_aa: ASSYRTLSTDTQY

cdr3_length: 14
j_call: TRBJ1-1
v_call: TRBV7-9
clone_size: once
d_call: -
cdr3_aa: ASSFTGSEMNTEAF

cdr3_length: 14
j_call: TRBJ2-1
v_call: TRBV27
clone_size: -
d_call: TRBD2
cdr3_aa: ASGSFSGGTLNEQF

cdr3_length: 14
j_call: TRBJ2-3
v_call: TRBV5-4
clone_size: -
d_call: TRBD2
cdr3_aa: ASSLAGGGATDTQY